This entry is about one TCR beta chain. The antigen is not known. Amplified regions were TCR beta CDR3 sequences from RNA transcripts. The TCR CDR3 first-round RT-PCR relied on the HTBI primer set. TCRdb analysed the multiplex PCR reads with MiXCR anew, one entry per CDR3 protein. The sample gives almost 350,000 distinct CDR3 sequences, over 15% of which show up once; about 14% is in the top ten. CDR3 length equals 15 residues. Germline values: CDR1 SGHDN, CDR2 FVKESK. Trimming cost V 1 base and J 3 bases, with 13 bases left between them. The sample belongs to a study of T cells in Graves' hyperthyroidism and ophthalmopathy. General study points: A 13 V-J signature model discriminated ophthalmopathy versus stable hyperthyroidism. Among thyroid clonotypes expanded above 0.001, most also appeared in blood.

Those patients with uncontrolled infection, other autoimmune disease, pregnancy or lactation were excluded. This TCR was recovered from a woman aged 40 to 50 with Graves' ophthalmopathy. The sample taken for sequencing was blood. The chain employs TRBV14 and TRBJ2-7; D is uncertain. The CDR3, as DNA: TGTGCCAGCAGCCAAGGATTCCAGAATTACTACGAGCAGTACTTC. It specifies CASSQGFQNYYEQYF. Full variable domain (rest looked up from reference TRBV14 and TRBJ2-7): EAGVTQFPSHSVIEKGQTVTLRCDPISGHDNLYWYRRVMGKEIKFLLHFVKESKQDESGMPNNRFLAERTGGTYSTLKVQPAELEDSGVYFCASSQGFQNYYEQYFGPGTRLTVT.